This TCR beta chain was found in a study of blood T cell repertoires in COVID-19. Seattle's cohort entered during active infection and was followed longitudinally. Authors' data handling: Amplification of reference gene primers provided the estimated nucleated cell counts. The repertoire was sequenced with immunoSEQ multiplex PCR; TCRdb's copy has only in-frame clones and lacks some. That table furnishes V, J and clone size, whereas the DNA furnished D and trimming. The sample lists approximately 460,000 clones, roughly 89% occurring once. V lost 4 bases to trimming and J lost 10 bases; unmatched junction nucleotides: 16. The length of the CDR3 is 16 residues. From germline, CDR1 is LNHDA and CDR2 SQIVND (reference sequence).

The sequenced sample consisted of peripheral blood. The genes are TRBV19 and TRBJ2-7, with 10 nucleotides matching TRBD1. This clonotype was obtained from a man aged 18 to 29 with COVID-19, enrolled during active disease. The CDR3 DNA is TGTGCCAGTAGTAGGGACCGGGACAGGGGATTGGTTTGTCAGTACTTC. This translates into CASSRDRDRGLVCQYF.